These 7 T cell receptor beta chains share one sample of origin, sequenced in a study of CD8 T cells in Susac syndrome. An input of about 0.5 to 1 ug of RNA was subjected to reverse transcription using random hexamers. From the immunoSEQ multiplex PCR reads, TCRdb called clonotypes with MiXCR, one entry per CDR3 protein. The table lists 160,000 or so distinct CDR3 sequences, under 95% of them singletons. Sequencing was done on a sample of CD4+ T cells from PBMCs. Receptors were obtained from a human donor with Susac syndrome.

The rearrangement joins TRBV9 to TRBJ2-1, with 9 bases fitting TRBD1. CDR1 is SGDLS and CDR2 is YYNGEE in the germline V gene. V gave up 3 bases and J gave up 7 bases; unmatched junction bases: 14. The CDR3 spans 17 residues. This CDR3 reads CASSEGRGQGNGNEQFF. The DNA for the CDR3 is TGTGCCAGCAGCGAGGGGAGAGGACAGGGGAATGGGAATGAGCAGTTCTTC. The full variable domain, in which reference TRBV9 and TRBJ2-1 provide the parts outside the CDR3, is DSGVTQTPKHLITATGQRVTLRCSPRSGDLSVYWYQQSLDQGLQFLIQYYNGEERAKGNILERFSAQQFPDLHSELNLSSLELGDSALYFCASSEGRGQGNGNEQFFGPGTRLTVL.

The gene calls are TRBV9 and TRBJ2-3, with 7 bases lining up with TRBD1. V shed 4 bases and J 4 bases; nucleotides not matched to a gene: 9. The CDR3 runs to 15 residues. Germline-derived CDR1 and CDR2 are SGDLS and YYNGEE. In DNA form, the CDR3 reads TGTGCCAGCAGCCCACAGGGGATCGCCGCAGATACGCAGTATTTT. This encodes CASSPQGIAADTQYF.

This clonotype came up a few times. This chain links TRBV7-9 with TRBJ2-3; D unclear. Trimming shortened V by 1 base and J by 2 bases, and 7 bases separated the two germline ends. There are 14 residues in the CDR3. CDR1 and CDR2 from the germline V gene are SEHNR and FQNEAQ (reference sequence). The CDR3 coding sequence is TGTGCCAGCAGCTTAGGGCAGCCCACAGATACGCAGTATTTT. Translated, it gives CASSLGQPTDTQYF.

The chain employs TRBV28 and TRBJ1-5; D remains ambiguous. The CDR3 totals 12 residues. Germline CDR1 MDHEN, CDR2 SYDVKM. V was clipped by 3 bases and J by 6 bases, with 6 bases between them. CDR3 nucleotide sequence: TGTGCCAGCAGTTTCGGCACTCAGCCCCAGCATTTT. Amino acid sequence: CASSFGTQPQHF.

This clonotype was recorded only once. The chain couples TRBV6-5 to TRBJ2-7; D is ambiguous. The CDR3 is 15 residues long. Per germline, CDR1 MNHEY and CDR2 SVGAGI. The germline V and J ends were trimmed by 0 bases and 3 bases, with 12 bases remaining between them. The CDR3 region is CASSYSTSSVYEQYF. CDR3 DNA sequence: TGTGCCAGCAGTTACTCGACATCCTCCGTCTACGAGCAGTACTTC.

The chain uses TRBV28 and TRBJ2-1; 8 bases line up with TRBD2. The CDR3 consists of 16 residues. The germline gives CDR1 MDHEN, CDR2 SYDVKM. Germline trimming cut 6 bases from V and 0 bases from J; bases unmatched to any gene: 7. CDR3 DNA sequence: TGTGCCAGCAGGCCCAGCGGGGGACCCTCCTACAATGAGCAGTTCTTC. It yields the protein CASRPSGGPSYNEQFF.

V and J are TRBV6-2 or TRBV6-3 and TRBJ1-1; TRBD1 might be the D (5 bases). The CDR3 spans 16 residues. CDR1 MNHEY and CDR2 SVGEGT come from the germline V gene. Trimming left V 10 bases short and J 1 base short, with 22 bases between. As DNA, the CDR3 is TGTGCCACCCAGTACCCGCGTGGGGGGGAGAACACTGAAGCTTTCTTT. Its translation: CATQYPRGGENTEAFF.